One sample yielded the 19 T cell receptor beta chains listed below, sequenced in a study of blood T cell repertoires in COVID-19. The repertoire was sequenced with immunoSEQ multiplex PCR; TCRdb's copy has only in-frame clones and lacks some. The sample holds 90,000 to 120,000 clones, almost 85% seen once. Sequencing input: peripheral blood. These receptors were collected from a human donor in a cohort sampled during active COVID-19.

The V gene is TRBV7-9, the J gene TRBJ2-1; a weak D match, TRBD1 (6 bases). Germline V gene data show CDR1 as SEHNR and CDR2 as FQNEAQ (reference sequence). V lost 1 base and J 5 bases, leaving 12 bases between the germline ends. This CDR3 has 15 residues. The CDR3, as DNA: TGTGCCAGCAGCTTAGGCGCAGGGGACAACAATGAGCAGTTCTTC. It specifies CASSLGAGDNNEQFF.

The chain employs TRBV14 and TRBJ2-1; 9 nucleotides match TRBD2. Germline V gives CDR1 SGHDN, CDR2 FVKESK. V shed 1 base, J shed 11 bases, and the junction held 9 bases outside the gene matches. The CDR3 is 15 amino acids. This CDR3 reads CASSQGLVAGVQQFF. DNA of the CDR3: TGTGCCAGCAGCCAAGGATTGGTAGCGGGAGTACAGCAGTTCTTC.

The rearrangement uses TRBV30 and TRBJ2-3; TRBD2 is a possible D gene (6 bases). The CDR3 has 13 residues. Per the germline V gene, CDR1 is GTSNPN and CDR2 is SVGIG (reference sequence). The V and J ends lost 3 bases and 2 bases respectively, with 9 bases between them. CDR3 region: CAWSGGATDTQYF. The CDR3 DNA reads TGTGCCTGGAGCGGAGGGGCCACAGATACGCAGTATTTT.

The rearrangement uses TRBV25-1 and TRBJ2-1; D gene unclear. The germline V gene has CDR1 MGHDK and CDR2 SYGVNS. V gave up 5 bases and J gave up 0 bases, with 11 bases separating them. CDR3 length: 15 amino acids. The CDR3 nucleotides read TGTGCCAGCAGTTTGAGCGCGAGCTCCTACAATGAGCAGTTCTTC. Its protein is CASSLSASSYNEQFF.

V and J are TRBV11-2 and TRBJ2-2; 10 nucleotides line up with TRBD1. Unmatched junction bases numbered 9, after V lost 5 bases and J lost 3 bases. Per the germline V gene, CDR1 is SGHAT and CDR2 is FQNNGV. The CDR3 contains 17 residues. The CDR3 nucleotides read TGTGCCAGCAGCACAGAGCGACAGGGGGCCCACACCGGGGAGCTGTTTTTT. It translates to CASSTERQGAHTGELFF. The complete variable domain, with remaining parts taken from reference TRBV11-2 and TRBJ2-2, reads EAGVAQSPRYKIIEKRQSVAFWCNPISGHATLYWYQQILGQGPKLLIQFQNNGVVDDSQLPKDRFSAERLKGVDSTLKIQPAKLEDSAVYLCASSTERQGAHTGELFFGEGSRLTVL.

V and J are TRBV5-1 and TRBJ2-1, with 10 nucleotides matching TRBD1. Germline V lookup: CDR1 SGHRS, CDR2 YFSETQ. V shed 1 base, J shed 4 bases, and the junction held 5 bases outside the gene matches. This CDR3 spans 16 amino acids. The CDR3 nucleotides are TGCGCCAGCAGCTTGACGACAGGGGGCCTTTACAATGAGCAGTTCTTC. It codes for CASSLTTGGLYNEQFF.

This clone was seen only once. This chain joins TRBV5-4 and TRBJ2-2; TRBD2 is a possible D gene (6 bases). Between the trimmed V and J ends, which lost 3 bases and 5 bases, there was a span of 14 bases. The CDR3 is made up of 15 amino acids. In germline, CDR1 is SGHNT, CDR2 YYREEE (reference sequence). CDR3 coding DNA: TGTGCCAGCAGCTCCGGGACTCCGGGAACCGGGGAGCTGTTTTTT. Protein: CASSSGTPGTGELFF.

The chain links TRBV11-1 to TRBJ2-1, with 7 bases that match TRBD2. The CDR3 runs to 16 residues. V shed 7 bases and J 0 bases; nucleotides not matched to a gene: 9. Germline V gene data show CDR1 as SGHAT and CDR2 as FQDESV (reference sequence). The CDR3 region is CASKAGKSNSYNEQFF. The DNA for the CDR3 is TGTGCCAGCAAAGCGGGAAAATCCAACTCCTACAATGAGCAGTTCTTC. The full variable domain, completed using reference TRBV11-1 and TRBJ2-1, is EAEVAQSPRYKITEKSQAVAFWCDPISGHATLYWYRQILGQGPELLVQFQDESVVDDSQLPKDRFSAERLKGVDSTLKIQPAELGDSAMYLCASKAGKSNSYNEQFFGPGTRLTVL.

The chain's CDR3 is CASSASSLGASGNTIYF. In DNA form, the CDR3 reads TGCGCCAGCAGCGCCTCCTCCCTGGGGGCCTCTGGAAACACCATATATTTT. The chain joins TRBV5-1 to TRBJ1-3; D is perhaps TRBD1 (6 bases). This CDR3 is 17 amino acids long. V lost 4 bases to trimming and J lost 0 bases, with 17 bases between them. Germline loops: CDR1 SGHRS, CDR2 YFSETQ.

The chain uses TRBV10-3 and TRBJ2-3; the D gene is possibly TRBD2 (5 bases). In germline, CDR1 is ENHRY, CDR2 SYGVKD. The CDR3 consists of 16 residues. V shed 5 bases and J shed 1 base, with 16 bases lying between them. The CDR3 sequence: CAISPFGGSGTDTQYF. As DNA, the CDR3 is TGTGCCATCAGTCCTTTCGGTGGGAGTGGCACAGATACGCAGTATTTT.

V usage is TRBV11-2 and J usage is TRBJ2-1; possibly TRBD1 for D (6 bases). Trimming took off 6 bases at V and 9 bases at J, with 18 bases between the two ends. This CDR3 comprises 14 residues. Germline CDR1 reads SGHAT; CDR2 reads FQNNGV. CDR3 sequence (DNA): TGTGCCAGCAGAACGAGCGGACAAGGGGGTGAGCAGTTCTTC. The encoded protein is CASRTSGQGGEQFF.

DNA for the CDR3: TGTGCCAGTCATCGACTAGCGGAATACAATGAGCAGTTCTTC. Residues: CASHRLAEYNEQFF. The rearrangement joins TRBV2 to TRBJ2-1, with 9 bases lining up with TRBD2. Germline V gene sequence: CDR1 SNHLY, CDR2 FYNNEI. This CDR3 comprises 14 residues. Losses at the gene ends were 9 bases for V and 4 bases for J; bases not matched to a gene: 7.

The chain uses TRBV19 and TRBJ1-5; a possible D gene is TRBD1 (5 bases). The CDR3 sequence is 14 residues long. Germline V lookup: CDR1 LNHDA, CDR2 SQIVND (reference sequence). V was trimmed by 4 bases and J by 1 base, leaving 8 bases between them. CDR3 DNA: TGTGCCAGTAGTACAGGGATAAGCAATCAGCCCCAGCATTTT. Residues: CASSTGISNQPQHF.

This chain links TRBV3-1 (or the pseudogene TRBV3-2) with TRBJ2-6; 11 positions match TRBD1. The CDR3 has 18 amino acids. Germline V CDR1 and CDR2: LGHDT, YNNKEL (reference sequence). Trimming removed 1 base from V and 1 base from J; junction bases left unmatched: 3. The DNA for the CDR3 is TGTGCCAGCAGCCAAGGGACAGGGGGCGCTTCTGGGGCCAACGTCCTGACTTTC. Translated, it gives CASSQGTGGASGANVLTF.

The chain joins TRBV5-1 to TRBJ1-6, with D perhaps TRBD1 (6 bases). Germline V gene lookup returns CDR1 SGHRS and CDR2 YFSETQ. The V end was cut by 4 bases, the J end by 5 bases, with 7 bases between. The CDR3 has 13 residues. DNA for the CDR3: TGCGCCAGCAGCAAGGGGGATAATTCACCCCTCCACTTT. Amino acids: CASSKGDNSPLHF.

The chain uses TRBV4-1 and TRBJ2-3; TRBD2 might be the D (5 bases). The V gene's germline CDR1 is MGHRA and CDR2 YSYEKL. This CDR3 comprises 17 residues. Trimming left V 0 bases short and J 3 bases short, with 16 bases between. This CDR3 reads CASSQEVVGVSTDTQYF. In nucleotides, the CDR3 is TGCGCCAGCAGCCAAGAGGTCGTGGGAGTAAGTACAGATACGCAGTATTTT.

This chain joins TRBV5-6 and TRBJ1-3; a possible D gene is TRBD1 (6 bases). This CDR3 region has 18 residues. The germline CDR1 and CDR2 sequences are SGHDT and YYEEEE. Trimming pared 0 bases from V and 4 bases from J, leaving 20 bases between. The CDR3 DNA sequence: TGTGCCAGCAGCTTGGCCGGGGGGATAACAGGGCACGGAAACACCATATATTTT. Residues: CASSLAGGITGHGNTIYF. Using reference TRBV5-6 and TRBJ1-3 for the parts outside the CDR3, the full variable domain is DAGVTQSPTHLIKTRGQQVTLRCSPKSGHDTVSWYQQALGQGPQFIFQYYEEEERQRGNFPDRFSGHQFPNYSSELNVNALLLGDSALYLCASSLAGGITGHGNTIYFGEGSWLTVV.

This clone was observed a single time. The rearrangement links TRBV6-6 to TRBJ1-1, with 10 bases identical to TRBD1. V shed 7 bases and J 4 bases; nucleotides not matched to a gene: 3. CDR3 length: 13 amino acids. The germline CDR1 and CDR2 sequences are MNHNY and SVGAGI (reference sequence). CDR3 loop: CASIRTGGTEAFF. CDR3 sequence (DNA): TGTGCCAGCATTCGGACAGGGGGCACTGAAGCTTTCTTT.

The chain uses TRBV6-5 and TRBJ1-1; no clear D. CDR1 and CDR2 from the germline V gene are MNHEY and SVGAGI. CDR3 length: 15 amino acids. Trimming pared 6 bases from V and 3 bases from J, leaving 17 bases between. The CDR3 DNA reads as TGTGCCAGCAGGCGGGCCCACGAGGCCCACACTGAAGCTTTCTTT. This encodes CASRRAHEAHTEAFF.